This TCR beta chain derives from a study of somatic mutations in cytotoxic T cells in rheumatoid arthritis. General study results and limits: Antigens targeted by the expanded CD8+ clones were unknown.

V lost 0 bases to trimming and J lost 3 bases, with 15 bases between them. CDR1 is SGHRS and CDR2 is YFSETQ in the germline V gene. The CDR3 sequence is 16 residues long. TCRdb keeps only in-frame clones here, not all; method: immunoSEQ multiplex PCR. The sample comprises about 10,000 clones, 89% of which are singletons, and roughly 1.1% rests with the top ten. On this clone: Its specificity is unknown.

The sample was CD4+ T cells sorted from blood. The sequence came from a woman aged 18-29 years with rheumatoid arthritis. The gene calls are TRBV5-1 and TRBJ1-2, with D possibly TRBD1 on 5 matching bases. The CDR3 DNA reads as TGCGCCAGCAGCTTGGACGCTGGAGGGGCGTACTATGGCTACACCTTC. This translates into CASSLDAGGAYYGYTF.